This T cell receptor beta chain was sequenced during a study of blood T cell repertoires in COVID-19. Overall study context: Specimens from acute and convalescent COVID-19 originated in the United States, Italy and Spain. T cells, B-cell-depleted T cells, or PBMCs provided the cDNA or gDNA that served as material.

J gave up 8 bases and V 6 bases, and 8 bases lay outside the gene matches. The length of the CDR3 is 16 residues. CDR1 is MNHEY and CDR2 is SMNVEV in the germline V gene (reference sequence). The authors' processing: Researchers report that nucleated cell counts were estimated from reference gene primer amplification. TCRdb's copy holds only in-frame clones and misses some; the assay was immunoSEQ multiplex PCR. From that table come the V and J calls and clone size; the DNA was used to work out D and trimming. Among fewer than 350,000 clones listed, around 81% were seen once. Specimen: peripheral blood. The chain has TRBV27 and TRBJ2-1, with 15 bases matching TRBD2. This clonotype was sampled from a woman in her fifties or sixties with active or convalescent COVID-19. The CDR3 DNA is TGTGCCAGCAGGTGGACTAGCGGGGGGGCCTTGGATGAGCAGTTCTTC. This sequence encodes CASRWTSGGALDEQFF.